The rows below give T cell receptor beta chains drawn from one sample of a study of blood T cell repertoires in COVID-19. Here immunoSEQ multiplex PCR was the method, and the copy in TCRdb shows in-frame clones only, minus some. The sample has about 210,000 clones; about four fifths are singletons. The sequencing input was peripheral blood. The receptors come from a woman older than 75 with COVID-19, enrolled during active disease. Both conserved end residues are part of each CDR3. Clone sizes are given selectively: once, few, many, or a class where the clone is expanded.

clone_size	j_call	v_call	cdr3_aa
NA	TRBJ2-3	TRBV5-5	CASSFGQGGDTQYF
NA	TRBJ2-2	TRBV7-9	CASSSRLNTGELFF
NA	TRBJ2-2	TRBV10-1	CASRQGDTGELFF
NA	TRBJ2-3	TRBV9	CASSVTGQGGTDTQYF
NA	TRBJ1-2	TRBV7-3	CASSPPTGEWYGYTF
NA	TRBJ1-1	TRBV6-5	CASSYDPGRDEAFF
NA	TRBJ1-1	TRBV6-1	CASSESTGWGTEAFF
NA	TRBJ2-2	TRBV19	CASSRGPGTGARNTGELFF
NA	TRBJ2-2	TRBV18	CASSRGLAENTGELFF
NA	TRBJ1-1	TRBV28	CASSRWLGEEAFF
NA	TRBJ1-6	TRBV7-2	CASSFAGGASPSPLHF
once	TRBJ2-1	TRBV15	CATSRGGTPYEQFF
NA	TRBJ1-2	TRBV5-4	CASSLALGSSDGYTF
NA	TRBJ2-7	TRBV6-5	CASMRTGGPYEQYF
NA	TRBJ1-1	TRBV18	CASSPARDTEAFF
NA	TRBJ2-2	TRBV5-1	CASSFGDRGNTGELFF
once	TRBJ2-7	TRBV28	CASSPRTSEQYF
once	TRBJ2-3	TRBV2	CASSVGTPTLRDTQYF
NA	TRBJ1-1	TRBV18	CASSPPTTGYTEAFF
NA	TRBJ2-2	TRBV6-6	CASRHGERLYTGELFF
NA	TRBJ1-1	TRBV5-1	CASSFTGETEAFF
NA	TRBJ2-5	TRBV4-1	CASRQTPSGTQETQYF
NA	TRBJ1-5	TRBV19	CASSKRGGRNQPQHF
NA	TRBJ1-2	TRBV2	CASSDGWGINYGYTF
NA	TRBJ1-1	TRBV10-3	CAIRTGGVNFNTEAFF
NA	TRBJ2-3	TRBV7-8	CASRSLAGTTGDTQYF
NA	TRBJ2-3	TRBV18	CASSPTEFTDTQYF
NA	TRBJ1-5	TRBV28	CASSLGQVSGQPQHF
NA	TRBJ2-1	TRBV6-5	CASSNTGLLINEQFF
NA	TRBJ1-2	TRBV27	CASSLYEAAGGYTF
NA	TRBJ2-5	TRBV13	CASSHLLGVRETQYF
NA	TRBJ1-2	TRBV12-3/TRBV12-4	CASSFDSPYGYTF
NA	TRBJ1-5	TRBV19	CASRDPGQGANQPQHF
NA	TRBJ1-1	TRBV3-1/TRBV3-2	CASSQADRSTEAFF
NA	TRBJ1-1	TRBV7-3	CASSPQTGKTEAFF
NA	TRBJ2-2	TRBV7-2	CASSNRRAATGELFF
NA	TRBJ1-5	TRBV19	CASSTTGGNNQPQHF
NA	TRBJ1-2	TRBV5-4	CASSSDRVGGYTF
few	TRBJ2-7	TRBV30	CAWSTLKGQSYEQYF
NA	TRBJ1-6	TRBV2	CATAPQGYNSPLHF
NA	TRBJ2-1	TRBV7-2	CASSPSRISYNEQFF
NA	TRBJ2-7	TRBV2	CASIPDPSQREISYEQYF
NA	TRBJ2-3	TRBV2	CASRASGSTGDTQYF
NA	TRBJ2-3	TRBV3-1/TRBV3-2	CASSQDPTVADTQYF
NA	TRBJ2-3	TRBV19	CASSIGGVQGGTQYF
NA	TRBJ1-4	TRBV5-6	CASSLYRRDEKLFF